This T cell receptor beta chain is drawn from a study of T cell responses to AZD1222 COVID-19 vaccine. Germline lookup yields CDR1 LNHDA and CDR2 SQIVND (reference sequence). V was trimmed by 6 bases and J by 6 bases, leaving 17 bases between them. The CDR3 sequence is 15 residues long. Second doses were pooled across both intervals (about 4 or about 12 weeks). On this clone: Antigen: not known.

Using immunoSEQ multiplex PCR, the repertoire was profiled, and TCRdb retains in-frame clones only, with some absent. The sample has under 90,000 clones; over 75% are singletons. General study points: Within unmutated variant regions lay the reported targets of nearly half of spike-specific TCRs. Sampling that yielded the repertoires occurred only after the peak T cell response.

The material was peripheral blood, obtained 28 days after the second AZD1222 dose. This sequence joins TRBV19 and TRBJ1-4; D perhaps matches TRBD1 (6 bases). The source is an adult who received the AZD1222 COVID-19 vaccine. CDR3 sequence (DNA): TGTGCCAGTAGCTATCGGACAGATACCCATGAAAAACTGTTTTTT. Amino acids: CASSYRTDTHEKLFF.